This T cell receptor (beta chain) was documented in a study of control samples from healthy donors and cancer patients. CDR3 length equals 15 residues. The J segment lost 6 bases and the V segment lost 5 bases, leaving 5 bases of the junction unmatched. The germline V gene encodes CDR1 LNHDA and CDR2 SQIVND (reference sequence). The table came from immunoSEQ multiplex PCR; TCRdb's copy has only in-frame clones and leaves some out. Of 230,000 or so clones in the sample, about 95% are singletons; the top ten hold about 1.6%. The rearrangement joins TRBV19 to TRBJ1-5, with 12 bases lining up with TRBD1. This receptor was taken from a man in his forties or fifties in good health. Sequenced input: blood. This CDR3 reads CASSFGTGGFQPQHF. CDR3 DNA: TGTGCCAGTAGTTTTGGGACAGGGGGCTTTCAGCCCCAGCATTTT.